What follows is one T cell receptor beta chain and its context. Its antigen is undetermined. The source of the sample is a study of OX40 agonist ivuxolimab in advanced cancers. Study at large: The dose-escalation cohort was approximately 85% male, with a mean age of about 60 years, ranging roughly 20 to 90. The study's findings and limits: Determination of antigen specificity was not performed for the expanded peripheral T cells.

Using immunoSEQ multiplex PCR, the repertoire was profiled, and TCRdb retains in-frame clones only, with some absent. In the table there are about 100,000 clones, around 90% of which are singletons. Looked up from germline, CDR1 is LNHDA and CDR2 is SQIVND (reference sequence). The CDR3 covers 15 residues. Deletions cut 7 bases from V and 4 bases from J, with 17 bases between. Sampling times: baseline, cycle 4 day 1, cycle 7 day 1. The sequence was collected from an adult with an advanced solid tumor such as melanoma, head and neck, liver or kidney cancer. The specimen was CD4+ or CD8+ T cells sorted from blood, collected in a trial of the OX40 agonist ivuxolimab. This rearrangement joins TRBV19 to TRBJ1-5; D remains ambiguous. CDR3 DNA: TGTGCCAGTACGGTTAGAGCGACCAGTAATCAGCCCCAGCATTTT. Residues: CASTVRATSNQPQHF.